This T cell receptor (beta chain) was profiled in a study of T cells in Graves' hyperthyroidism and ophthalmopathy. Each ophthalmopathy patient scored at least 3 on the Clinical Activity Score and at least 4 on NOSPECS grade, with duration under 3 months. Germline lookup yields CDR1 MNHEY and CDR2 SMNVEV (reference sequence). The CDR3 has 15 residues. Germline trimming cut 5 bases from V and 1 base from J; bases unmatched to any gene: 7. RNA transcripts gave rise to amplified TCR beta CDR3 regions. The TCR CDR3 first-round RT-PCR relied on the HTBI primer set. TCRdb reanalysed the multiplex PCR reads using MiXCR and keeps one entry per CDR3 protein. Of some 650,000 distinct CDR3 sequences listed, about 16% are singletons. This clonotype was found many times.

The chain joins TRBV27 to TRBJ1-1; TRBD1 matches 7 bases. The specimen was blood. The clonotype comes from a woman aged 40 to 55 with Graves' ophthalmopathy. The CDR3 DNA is TGTGCCAGCAGTGCCTCGACAGGGAGGAACACTGAAGCTTTCTTT. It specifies CASSASTGRNTEAFF.